A single sample is the source of the 19 T cell receptor beta chains below, sequenced in a study of cytomegalovirus exposure and HLA in healthy donors. The PCR ran on 60 Vbeta and 13 Jbeta primers. Clones were sequenced by immunoSEQ multiplex PCR, and TCRdb holds only the in-frame ones, with some missing. The repertoire holds approximately 150,000 clones, with approximately 80% as singletons. Sequenced: PBMCs. The receptors come from a man aged 25 to 40 in good health and CMV-seropositive.

This clone was detected a few times. The chain links TRBV27 to TRBJ1-4; no reliable D call. Germline CDR1 MNHEY, CDR2 SMNVEV (reference sequence). CDR3 size: 17 residues. V shed 0 bases and J shed 5 bases, with 16 bases lying between them. The CDR3 here is CASSLSAALGENEKLFF. The DNA of the CDR3 is TGTGCCAGCAGTTTATCAGCGGCGCTTGGGGAGAATGAAAAACTGTTTTTT.

The chain uses TRBV6-1 and TRBJ1-6; TRBD1 matches at 9 bases. Germline CDR1 is MNHNS and CDR2 is SASEGT. This CDR3 is 16 amino acids long. V shed 1 base and J 11 bases; nucleotides not matched to a gene: 9. CDR3 protein: CASSEVGTGGYAPLHF. DNA for the CDR3: TGTGCCAGCAGTGAAGTAGGAACAGGGGGCTATGCACCCCTCCACTTT.

The gene calls are TRBV27 and TRBJ1-3; tentative D call: TRBD1 (5 bases). The germline V and J ends were trimmed by 2 bases and 4 bases, with 12 bases remaining between them. The V gene's germline CDR1 is MNHEY and CDR2 SMNVEV (reference sequence). The CDR3 loop spans 15 amino acids. For the CDR3, the DNA is TGTGCCAGCAGTTTACAGGGTTTACAAGGAAACACCATATATTTT. It translates to CASSLQGLQGNTIYF.

The chain links TRBV4-1 to TRBJ1-1, with D perhaps TRBD1 (6 bases). The CDR3 spans 15 residues. Germline V gene lookup returns CDR1 MGHRA and CDR2 YSYEKL. The V and J ends lost 4 bases and 0 bases respectively, with 12 bases between them. CDR3 region: CASSPQGSVNTEAFF. CDR3 DNA: TGCGCCAGCAGCCCTCAGGGGTCTGTGAACACTGAAGCTTTCTTT.

The CDR3 sequence is CASSPYRAQETQYF. In DNA form, the CDR3 reads TGTGCCAGCAGCCCCTACAGGGCTCAAGAGACCCAGTACTTC. The chain recombines TRBV6-5 with TRBJ2-5, with D possibly matching TRBD1 (6 bases). Germline lookup yields CDR1 MNHEY and CDR2 SVGAGI. CDR3 length equals 14 residues. V dropped 6 bases and J dropped 2 bases, with 13 bases sitting between them.

This clone was detected only a few times. The CDR3 DNA sequence: TGTGCCAGCAGCCACAACTCGAGGGGGGGGCCACTTCCTAATGAAAAACTGTTTTTT. It is translated as CASSHNSRGGPLPNEKLFF. V usage is TRBV13 and J usage is TRBJ1-4; perhaps TRBD1 as D (6 bases). From germline, CDR1 is PRHDT and CDR2 FYEKMQ (reference sequence). The CDR3 is 19 residues long. Trimming took off 5 bases at V and 3 bases at J, with 25 bases between the two ends.

This clone turned up a few times. The chain has TRBV25-1 and TRBJ1-1; 7 bases match TRBD1. Germline CDR1 and CDR2: MGHDK and SYGVNS. V lost 4 bases and J lost 9; bases outside the gene matches: 11. This CDR3 contains 14 residues. The CDR3 region is CASSAVSRGQQAFF. The CDR3 region has the DNA TGTGCCAGCAGTGCCGTAAGTAGGGGACAGCAAGCTTTCTTT. Combining the CDR3 with reference TRBV25-1 and TRBJ1-1 gives the whole variable domain EADIYQTPRYLVIGTGKKITLECSQTMGHDKMYWYQQDPGMELHLIHYSYGVNSTEKGDLSSESTVSRIRTEHFPLTLESARPSHTSQYLCASSAVSRGQQAFFGQGTRLTVV.

The genes are TRBV9 and TRBJ1-1, with no clear D. In germline, CDR1 is SGDLS, CDR2 YYNGEE. Trimming removed 3 bases from V and 3 bases from J, with 15 bases in between. CDR3 length: 15 amino acids. CDR3 DNA: TGTGCCAGCAGCGCCCACACAAGAAGATACACTGAAGCTTTCTTT. The encoded protein is CASSAHTRRYTEAFF.

In its sample, this clone was seen a few times. The chain employs TRBV5-1 and TRBJ2-7; 9 positions agree with TRBD1. The CDR3 consists of 14 residues. Germline trimming cut 1 base from V and 5 bases from J; bases unmatched to any gene: 4. Germline V lookup: CDR1 SGHRS, CDR2 YFSETQ. The CDR3 sequence is CASSLQTGGNEQYF. The CDR3 region has the DNA TGCGCCAGCAGCTTGCAGACAGGGGGTAACGAGCAGTACTTC. The whole variable domain, remainder taken from reference TRBV5-1 and TRBJ2-7, is KAGVTQTPRYLIKTRGQQVTLSCSPISGHRSVSWYQQTPGQGLQFLFEYFSETQRNKGNFPGRFSGRQFSNSRSEMNVSTLELGDSALYLCASSLQTGGNEQYFGPGTRLTVT.

The sample holds a few counts of this clone. The chain employs TRBV9 and TRBJ2-1, with a weak D call TRBD2 (7 bases). The V end was cut by 1 base, the J end by 4 bases, with 18 bases between. Germline V lookup: CDR1 SGDLS, CDR2 YYNGEE. The CDR3 is made up of 17 amino acids. The CDR3 DNA is TGTGCCAGCAGCGTATTGGGGGGGCCCAACCCTTACAATGAGCAGTTCTTC. Its protein product is CASSVLGGPNPYNEQFF.

V and J are TRBV4-2 and TRBJ2-2; 8 positions match TRBD2. The V gene's germline CDR1 is LGHNA and CDR2 YNFKEQ. V trimming: 1 base; J trimming: 7 bases; junction bases outside the gene matches: 5. This CDR3 spans 15 amino acids. The CDR3 DNA sequence: TGTGCCAGCAGCCAAGCGGGGGGGCTTATCGGGGAGCTGTTTTTT. Translated: CASSQAGGLIGELFF.

V gene TRBV7-2 combines with J gene TRBJ2-3; D remains unclear. With 2 bases removed from V and 11 bases from J, the gap between germline ends came to 8 bases. Germline CDR1 reads SGHTA; CDR2 reads FQGNSA. The CDR3 is 11 amino acids. The DNA for the CDR3 is TGTGCCAGCAGCTTAACAGAAAGGCAGTATTTT. The encoded protein is CASSLTERQYF.

The chain employs TRBV7-9 and TRBJ2-2, with D perhaps TRBD2 (6 bases). V was shortened by 8 bases and J by 0 bases, with 16 bases between the two germline ends. The CDR3 runs 16 residues. CDR1 is SEHNR and CDR2 is FQNEAQ in the germline V gene (reference sequence). CDR3 protein: CASRLRGGSNTGELFF. For the CDR3, the DNA is TGTGCCAGCCGGCTGCGGGGCGGCTCGAACACCGGGGAGCTGTTTTTT.

The rearrangement links TRBV7-8 to TRBJ2-4, with 9 positions matching TRBD1. V trimming: 0 bases; J trimming: 4 bases; junction bases outside the gene matches: 4. Germline CDR1 reads SGHVS; CDR2 reads FQNEAQ. The CDR3 sequence is 16 residues long. Written as DNA, the CDR3 is TGTGCCAGCAGCTTAGCCCCCGACAGGGGGAAAAACATTCAGTACTTC. Translated, it gives CASSLAPDRGKNIQYF. The full variable domain, completed using reference TRBV7-8 and TRBJ2-4, is GAGVSQSPRYKVAKRGQDVALRCDPISGHVSLFWYQQALGQGPEFLTYFQNEAQLDKSGLPSDRFFAERPEGSVSTLKIQRTQQEDSAVYLCASSLAPDRGKNIQYFGAGTRLSVL.

V gene TRBV4-1 combines with J gene TRBJ2-7; a weak D match, TRBD2 (6 bases). The V gene's germline CDR1 is MGHRA and CDR2 YSYEKL. CDR3 length: 15 residues. The germline V and J ends were trimmed by 1 base and 2 bases, with 12 bases remaining between them. CDR3 region: CASSQVPGGPYEQYF. For the CDR3, the DNA is TGCGCCAGCAGCCAAGTCCCCGGGGGACCCTACGAGCAGTACTTC.

V and J are TRBV5-5 and TRBJ2-2; 10 nucleotides agree with TRBD1. The CDR3 spans 15 residues. With 5 bases clipped from V and 6 bases from J, the junction kept 7 bases outside the gene matches. The germline gives CDR1 SGHKS, CDR2 YYEKEE (reference sequence). CDR3 sequence reads: CASSLDRGRSGELFF. Here the CDR3 DNA reads TGTGCCAGCAGTTTAGACAGGGGGCGTTCCGGGGAGCTGTTTTTT.

The J gene is TRBJ2-5, the V gene TRBV15; perhaps TRBD2 as D (6 bases). The germline CDR1 and CDR2 sequences are LNHNV and YYDKDF (reference sequence). The CDR3 covers 14 residues. Trimming removed 1 base at V and 5 bases at J, with 11 bases between. The CDR3 region is CATSRAGGRETQYF. The CDR3 DNA reads TGTGCCACCAGCAGAGCCGGGGGACGGGAGACCCAGTACTTC.

The rearrangement joins TRBV19 to TRBJ1-1; possibly TRBD1 for D (6 bases). V lost 4 bases, J lost 4 bases, and 13 bases lay in between. CDR1 and CDR2 (germline): LNHDA, SQIVND (reference sequence). This CDR3 contains 14 residues. Here the CDR3 DNA reads TGTGCCAGTAGTACTAGGGACACTTCCACTGAAGCTTTCTTT. This translates into CASSTRDTSTEAFF.

The J gene is TRBJ2-1, the V gene TRBV4-1; the match to TRBD2 covers 15 bases. Trimming cost V 1 base and J 7 bases; bases outside gene matches: 5. Germline CDR1 and CDR2: MGHRA and YSYEKL. The CDR3 contains 17 residues. CDR3 in amino acids: CASSQGTSGREENEQFF. The DNA of the CDR3 is TGCGCCAGCAGCCAAGGGACTAGCGGGAGGGAGGAAAATGAGCAGTTCTTC.